The entry below describes one TCR beta chain. The antigen remains undetermined. This sample is drawn from a study of beta chain features in type 1 diabetes. Findings and caveats of the study: VDJ junctions from type 1 diabetes patients carried fewer insertions and larger deletions. cDNA sequencing could over-represent cells with high TCR expression. With patients and controls alike, PCR might favor shorter templates to an equal degree. Among all four CD4+ subsets, Type 1 diabetes patients had TCRB CDR3s that were moderately but significantly shorter.

V was clipped by 5 bases and J by 6 bases, with 14 bases between them. The CDR3 loop spans 13 amino acids. CDR1 and CDR2 (germline): GTSNPN, SVGIG (reference sequence). Expressed TCRB transcripts were sequenced because the entire RNA isolate underwent reverse transcription. Some clones are missing from TCRdb's copy, which holds only in-frame ones; the method was immunoSEQ multiplex PCR. The sample lists roughly 700,000 clones, around an eighth seen once, with approximately 0.02% in the top ten. Sequenced input: naive CD4+ T cells from blood. This clonotype was sampled from a man younger than 35 with type 1 diabetes. The chain is built from TRBV30 and TRBJ1-5, with D possibly matching TRBD1 (5 bases). The CDR3 reads CAWSSEGIQPQHF. The CDR3 bases are TGTGCCTGGTCCTCGGAGGGGATTCAGCCCCAGCATTTT.